The 13 T cell receptor beta chains below all came from one sample that was sequenced in a study of T cell responses to AZD1222 COVID-19 vaccine. TCRdb's copy holds only in-frame clones and misses some; the assay was immunoSEQ multiplex PCR. The sample shows 110,000 to 150,000 clones, over 90% of them seen only once. The starting material was peripheral blood, obtained on day 0 of AZD1222 vaccination. Every receptor here comes from an adult in good health.

This clone showed up just a few times. This CDR3 is CASSLERDSEQYF. CDR3 sequence (DNA): TGTGCCAGCAGCTTGGAGCGGGACTCCGAGCAGTACTTC. The rearrangement links TRBV7-8 to TRBJ2-7, with 7 bases identical to TRBD2. The germline CDR1 and CDR2 sequences are SGHVS and FQNEAQ. The V gene end was trimmed by 3 bases and the J gene end by 6 bases; junction bases not matched to a gene: 5. This CDR3 region has 13 residues. Based on the CDR3 plus reference TRBV7-8 and TRBJ2-7, the full variable domain is GAGVSQSPRYKVAKRGQDVALRCDPISGHVSLFWYQQALGQGPEFLTYFQNEAQLDKSGLPSDRFFAERPEGSVSTLKIQRTQQEDSAVYLCASSLERDSEQYFGPGTRLTVT.

The chain employs TRBV29-1 and TRBJ1-2, with D unresolved. The CDR3 extends over 15 amino acids. The ends were cut back, 1 base at V and 4 bases at J, with 16 bases in the middle. The germline V gene has CDR1 SQVTM and CDR2 ANQGSEA. The CDR3 loop reads CSVEARSGLGYGYTF. In DNA form, the CDR3 reads TGCAGCGTTGAAGCTAGGTCGGGGTTAGGCTATGGCTACACCTTC.

The chain recombines TRBV7-9 with TRBJ1-1; 7 bases line up with TRBD1. The CDR3 sequence is 15 residues long. V lost 4 bases to trimming and J lost 0 bases; unmatched junction nucleotides: 5. Germline V gene data show CDR1 as SEHNR and CDR2 as FQNEAQ (reference sequence). CDR3 bases: TGTGCCAGCAGCTCCCCAGGGGGAATGAACACTGAAGCTTTCTTT. Encoded protein: CASSSPGGMNTEAFF.

This clone was counted only a few times. The chain couples TRBV7-9 to TRBJ2-7; 9 nucleotides align to TRBD2. This CDR3 has 14 amino acids. The V segment lost 6 bases and the J segment 2 bases; nucleotides outside the gene matches: 5. Germline V CDR1 and CDR2: SEHNR, FQNEAQ (reference sequence). The chain's CDR3 is CASRASGTTYEQYF. CDR3 coding DNA: TGTGCCAGCAGAGCTAGCGGGACAACCTACGAGCAGTACTTC.

The chain couples TRBV6-5 to TRBJ1-1; D gene uncertain. Germline CDR1 is MNHEY and CDR2 is SVGAGI. The V end was cut by 8 bases, the J end by 5 bases, with 9 bases between. CDR3 size: 11 residues. CDR3 sequence reads: CASCGVTEAFF. In DNA form, the CDR3 reads TGTGCCAGCTGCGGTGTAACTGAAGCTTTCTTT.

This clone was observed once. The J gene is TRBJ2-4, the V gene TRBV6-5; perhaps D is TRBD1 or TRBD2 (5 bases each). The CDR3 consists of 14 residues. Germline lookup yields CDR1 MNHEY and CDR2 SVGAGI. The V end was cut by 4 bases, the J end by 8 bases, with 15 bases between. The CDR3 coding sequence is TGTGCCAGCAGTTCCCTGGGGCCCGGGGACATTCAGTACTTC. The encoded protein is CASSSLGPGDIQYF.

V gene TRBV7-8 combines with J gene TRBJ1-1; 8 bases are a match to TRBD1. This CDR3 is 17 amino acids long. CDR1 SGHVS and CDR2 FQNEAQ come from the germline V gene. V was pared by 1 base and J by 4 bases, with 11 bases of the junction left unmatched. The DNA of the CDR3 is TGTGCCAGCAGCTTAGGCGGACAGGGAGGTTCTGGCACTGAAGCTTTCTTT. Its protein product is CASSLGGQGGSGTEAFF.

V gene TRBV28 combines with J gene TRBJ1-2; 9 bases align to TRBD1. J was trimmed by 8 bases and V by 5 bases; bases with no gene match: 3. The CDR3 extends over 12 amino acids. Per germline, CDR1 MDHEN and CDR2 SYDVKM. The CDR3 nucleotides read TGTGCCAGCAGTGATACAGGGGGCGGCTACACCTTC. Its protein is CASSDTGGGYTF.

The chain carries TRBV9 and TRBJ1-1, with D uncertain. There are 14 residues in the CDR3. The V end was cut by 0 bases, the J end by 1 base, with 7 bases between. The germline gives CDR1 SGDLS, CDR2 YYNGEE. This CDR3 is CASSVDSRNTEAFF. The CDR3, as DNA: TGTGCCAGCAGCGTAGACTCCAGGAACACTGAAGCTTTCTTT.

The CDR3 protein is CASSYPTGASNTGELFF. The DNA of the CDR3 is TGTGCCAGCAGTTACCCGACAGGGGCCTCGAACACCGGGGAGCTGTTTTTT. This chain joins TRBV6-2 or TRBV6-3 and TRBJ2-2, with 8 bases matching TRBD1. CDR1 MNHEY and CDR2 SVGEGT come from the germline V gene. The CDR3 is 17 amino acids. The V and J ends lost 2 bases and 0 bases, in that order; junction bases with no gene match: 5.

The J gene is TRBJ2-7, the V gene TRBV11-1; possible D gene TRBD2, 5 bases. CDR1 is SGHAT, CDR2 FQDESV, per germline (reference sequence). The V end was cut by 5 bases, the J end by 3 bases, with 14 bases between. This CDR3 is built from 14 residues. CDR3 amino acids: CASSERTGFYEQYF. As DNA, the CDR3 is TGTGCCAGCAGCGAAAGGACGGGGTTCTACGAGCAGTACTTC.

The V call is TRBV4-1, the J call TRBJ2-7, with 10 bases fitting TRBD2. The CDR3 is made up of 18 amino acids. CDR1 is MGHRA, CDR2 YSYEKL, per germline. Trimming removed 0 bases from V and 3 bases from J; junction bases left unmatched: 11. CDR3 loop: CASSQEGSGTSVIYEQYF. The CDR3 DNA sequence: TGCGCCAGCAGCCAAGAAGGCAGCGGGACTAGCGTTATCTACGAGCAGTACTTC.

V is TRBV25-1 and J is TRBJ2-3; 9 bases agree with TRBD2. The CDR3 loop spans 15 amino acids. CDR1 and CDR2 (germline): MGHDK, SYGVNS. V was clipped by 4 bases and J by 4 bases; unmatched bases: 6. CDR3 sequence: CASSVAGDGADTQYF. The CDR3 nucleotides read TGTGCCAGCAGTGTAGCGGGAGATGGGGCAGATACGCAGTATTTT.